These 2 T cell receptor beta chains were sequenced from one sample in a study of technical replicates of blood from several donors. The protocol was immunoSEQ multiplex PCR, while the TCRdb copy is restricted to in-frame clones and leaves out a portion. The sample shows 65,000 to 85,000 clones, just over 95% of them seen only once. Sequenced material: T cells isolated from PBMCs. These receptors all stem from a human donor in good health.

The chain is built from TRBV6-5 and TRBJ2-5, with 9 positions matching TRBD2. CDR1 and CDR2 from the germline V gene are MNHEY and SVGAGI. Trimming cost V 10 bases and J 0 bases; bases outside gene matches: 6. The length of the CDR3 is 14 residues. The DNA of the CDR3 is TGTGCCACACGCGGGGGGGGGTACCAAGAGACCCAGTACTTC. Translating gives CATRGGGYQETQYF.

In this sample, this clone turned up once. This sequence joins TRBV12-5 and TRBJ1-6; 8 bases fit TRBD1. The trim removed 1 base at V and 8 bases at J, leaving 10 bases unmatched. This CDR3 comprises 17 residues. Germline values: CDR1 LGHNT, CDR2 FRNRAP. The CDR3 region is CASGLAMTGTGHSPLHF. In nucleotides, the CDR3 is TGTGCTAGTGGTTTGGCCATGACCGGGACAGGTCATTCACCCCTCCACTTT.